This record covers a single T cell receptor (beta chain). J was trimmed by 9 bases and V by 4 bases; bases with no gene match: 11. Germline lookup yields CDR1 SGHNT and CDR2 YENEEA. The CDR3 is 16 amino acids. The data originate from a study of blood T cell repertoires in COVID-19. Sequencing was performed with immunoSEQ multiplex PCR; in TCRdb, only in-frame clones are kept and a portion is missing. This table has some 270,000 clones, roughly nine tenths appearing once. This clonotype was sampled from a woman in her sixties who had recovered from COVID-19. The V gene is TRBV11-3, the J gene TRBJ2-1; 11 bases agree with TRBD2. Sample: PBMCs or T cells enriched from blood (not recorded which). The CDR3 sequence: CASSSGLAVLPGEQFF. The CDR3 coding sequence is TGTGCCAGCAGCTCGGGACTAGCGGTTCTCCCTGGTGAGCAGTTCTTC. Based on the CDR3 plus reference TRBV11-3 and TRBJ2-1, the full variable domain is EAGVVQSPRYKIIEKKQPVAFWCNPISGHNTLYWYLQNLGQGPELLIRYENEEAVDDSQLPKDRFSAERLKGVDSTLKIQPAELGDSAVYLCASSSGLAVLPGEQFFGPGTRLTVL.